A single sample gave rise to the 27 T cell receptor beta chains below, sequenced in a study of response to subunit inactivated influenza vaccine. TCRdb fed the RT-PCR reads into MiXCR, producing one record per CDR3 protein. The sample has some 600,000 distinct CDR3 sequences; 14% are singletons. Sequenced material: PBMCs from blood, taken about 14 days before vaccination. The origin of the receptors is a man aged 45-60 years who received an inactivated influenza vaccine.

Here the CDR3 reads CASSQSSGNTIYF. The CDR3 DNA follows: TGTGCCAGCAGTCAAAGCTCTGGAAACACCATATATTTT. This chain connects TRBV2 to TRBJ1-3; D unresolved. Trimming took 5 bases from V and 0 from J, leaving 5 bases between them. Germline V gene data show CDR1 as SNHLY and CDR2 as FYNNEI. CDR3 length: 13 amino acids. The whole variable domain, filled in from reference TRBV2 and TRBJ1-3, reads EPEVTQTPSHQVTQMGQEVILRCVPISNHLYFYWYRQILGQKVEFLVSFYNNEISEKSEIFDDQFSVERPDGSNFTLKIRSTKLEDSAMYFCASSQSSGNTIYFGEGSWLTVV.

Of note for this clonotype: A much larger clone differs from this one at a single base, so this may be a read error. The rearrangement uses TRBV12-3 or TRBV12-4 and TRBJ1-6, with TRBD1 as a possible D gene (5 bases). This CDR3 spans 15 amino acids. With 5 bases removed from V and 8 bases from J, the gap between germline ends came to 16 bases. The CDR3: CASSLSGHPDSPLHF. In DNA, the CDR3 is TGTGCCAGCAGTCTCTCAGGGCACCCCGATTCACCCCTCCACTTT.

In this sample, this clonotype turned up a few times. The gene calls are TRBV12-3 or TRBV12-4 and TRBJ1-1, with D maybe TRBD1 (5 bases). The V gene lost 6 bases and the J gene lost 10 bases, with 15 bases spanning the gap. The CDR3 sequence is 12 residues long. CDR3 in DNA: TGTGCCAGCAGACAACCAGGGTCTCCAGCTTTCTTT. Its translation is CASRQPGSPAFF.

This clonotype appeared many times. CDR3 in DNA: TGCGCCAGCAGCTTCGACGACTCTGGAAACACCATATATTTT. Translation: CASSFDDSGNTIYF. The chain is built from TRBV5-1 and TRBJ1-3; D is uncertain. The V gene's germline CDR1 is SGHRS and CDR2 YFSETQ. CDR3 size: 14 residues. V shed 2 bases and J shed 0 bases, with 6 bases lying between them.

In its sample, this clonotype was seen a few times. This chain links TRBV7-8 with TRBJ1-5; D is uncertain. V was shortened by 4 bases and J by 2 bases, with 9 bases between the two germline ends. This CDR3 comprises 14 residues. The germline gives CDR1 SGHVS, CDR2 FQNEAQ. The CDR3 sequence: CASSSRWGNQPQHF. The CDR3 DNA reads TGTGCCAGCAGCTCACGGTGGGGCAATCAGCCCCAGCATTTT.

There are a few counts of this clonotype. CDR3 bases: TGTGCCAGCAGTTCCCCCCGCTTGGACAGGACAAATAGCAATCAGCCCCAGCATTTT. Its protein product is CASSSPRLDRTNSNQPQHF. The chain employs TRBV28 and TRBJ1-5; TRBD1 matches 7 bases. CDR1 and CDR2 from the germline V gene are MDHEN and SYDVKM. The CDR3 consists of 19 residues. With V trimmed by 4 bases and J by 0 bases, 15 bases remained unmatched.

This chain's CDR3 is CASSSQKTSGVSYEQYF. The CDR3 DNA follows: TGCGCCAGCAGCTCCCAGAAGACTAGCGGGGTTTCCTACGAGCAGTACTTC. The V gene is TRBV5-1, the J gene TRBJ2-7; the match to TRBD2 covers 11 bases. Trimming took 3 bases from V and 1 from J; bases not matched to a gene: 9. Germline V lookup: CDR1 SGHRS, CDR2 YFSETQ. CDR3 length: 17 amino acids.

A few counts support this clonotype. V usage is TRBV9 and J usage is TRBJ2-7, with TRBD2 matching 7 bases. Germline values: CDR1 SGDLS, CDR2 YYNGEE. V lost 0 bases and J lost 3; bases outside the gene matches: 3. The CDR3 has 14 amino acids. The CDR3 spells CASSVGGSYYEQYF. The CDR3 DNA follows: TGTGCCAGCAGCGTAGGCGGGAGCTACTACGAGCAGTACTTC.

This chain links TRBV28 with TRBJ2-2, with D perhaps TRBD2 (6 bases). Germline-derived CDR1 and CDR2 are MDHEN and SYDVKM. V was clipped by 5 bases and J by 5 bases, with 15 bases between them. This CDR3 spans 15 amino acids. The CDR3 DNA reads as TGTGCCAGCAGTCAGACTAGATGGGGGACCGGGGAGCTGTTTTTT. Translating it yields CASSQTRWGTGELFF.

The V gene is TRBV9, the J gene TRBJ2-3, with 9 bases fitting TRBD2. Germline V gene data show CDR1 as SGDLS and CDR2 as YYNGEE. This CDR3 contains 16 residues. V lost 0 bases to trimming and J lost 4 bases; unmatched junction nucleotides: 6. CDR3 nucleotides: TGTGCCAGCAGCGTAGGTCCTAGCGGGGACGCAGATACGCAGTATTTT. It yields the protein CASSVGPSGDADTQYF.

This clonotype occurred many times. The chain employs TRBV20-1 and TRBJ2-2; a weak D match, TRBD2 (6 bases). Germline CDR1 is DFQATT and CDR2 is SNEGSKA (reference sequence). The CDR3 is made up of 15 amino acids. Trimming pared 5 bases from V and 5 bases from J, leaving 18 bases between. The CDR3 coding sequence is TGCAGTGCTTGGGGGGAACCGCGTTATACCGGGGAGCTGTTTTTT. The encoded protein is CSAWGEPRYTGELFF.

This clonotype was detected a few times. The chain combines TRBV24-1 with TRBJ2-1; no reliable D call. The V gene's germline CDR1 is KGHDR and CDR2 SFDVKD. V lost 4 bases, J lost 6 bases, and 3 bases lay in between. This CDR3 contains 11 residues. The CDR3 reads CATSEFNEQFF. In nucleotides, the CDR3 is TGTGCCACCAGTGAGTTCAATGAGCAGTTCTTC.

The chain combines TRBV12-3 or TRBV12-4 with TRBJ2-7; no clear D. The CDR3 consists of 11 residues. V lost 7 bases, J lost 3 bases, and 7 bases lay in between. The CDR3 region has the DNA TGTGCCAGCACACAGAGCTACGAGCAGTACTTC. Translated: CASTQSYEQYF.

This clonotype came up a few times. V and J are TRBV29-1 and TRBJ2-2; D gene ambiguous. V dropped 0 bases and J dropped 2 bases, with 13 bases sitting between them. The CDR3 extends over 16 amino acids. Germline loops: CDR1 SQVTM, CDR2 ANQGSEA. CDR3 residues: CSVEDSAQTNTGELFF. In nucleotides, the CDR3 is TGCAGCGTTGAAGATTCAGCGCAAACTAACACCGGGGAGCTGTTTTTT.

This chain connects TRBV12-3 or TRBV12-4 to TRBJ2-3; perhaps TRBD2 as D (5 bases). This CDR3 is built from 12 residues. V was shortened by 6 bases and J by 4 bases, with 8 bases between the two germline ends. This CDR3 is CASSQAADTQYF. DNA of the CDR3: TGTGCCAGCAGCCAAGCGGCAGATACGCAGTATTTT.

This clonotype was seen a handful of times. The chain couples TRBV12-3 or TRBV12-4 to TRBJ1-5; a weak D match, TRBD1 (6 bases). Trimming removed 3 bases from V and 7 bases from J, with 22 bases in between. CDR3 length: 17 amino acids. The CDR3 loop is CASSFAGMRGLGQPQHF. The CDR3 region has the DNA TGTGCCAGCAGTTTCGCCGGGATGCGGGGGCTGGGGCAGCCCCAGCATTTT.

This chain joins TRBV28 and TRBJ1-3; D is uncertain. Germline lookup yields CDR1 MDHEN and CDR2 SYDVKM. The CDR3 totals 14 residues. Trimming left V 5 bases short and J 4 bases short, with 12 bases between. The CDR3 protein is CASSRRGPGNTIYF. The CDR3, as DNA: TGTGCCAGCAGTCGCCGAGGGCCCGGAAACACCATATATTTT.

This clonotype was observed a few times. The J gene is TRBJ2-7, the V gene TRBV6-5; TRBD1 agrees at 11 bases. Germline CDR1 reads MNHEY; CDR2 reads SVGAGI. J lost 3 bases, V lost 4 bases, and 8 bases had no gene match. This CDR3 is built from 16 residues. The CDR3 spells CASSSVRDRGYYEQYF. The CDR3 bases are TGTGCCAGCAGTTCCGTTCGGGACAGGGGGTACTACGAGCAGTACTTC.

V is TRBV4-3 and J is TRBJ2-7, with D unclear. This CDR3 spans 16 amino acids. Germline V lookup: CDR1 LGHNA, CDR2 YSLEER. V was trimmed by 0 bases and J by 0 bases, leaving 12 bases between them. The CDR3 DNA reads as TGCGCCAGCAGCCAAGAACTGGACCCCGGCTCCTACGAGCAGTACTTC. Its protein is CASSQELDPGSYEQYF.

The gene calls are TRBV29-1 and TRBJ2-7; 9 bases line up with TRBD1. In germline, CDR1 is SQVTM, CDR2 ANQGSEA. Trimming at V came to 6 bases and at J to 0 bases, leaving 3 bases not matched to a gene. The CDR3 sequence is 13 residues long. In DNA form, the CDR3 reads TGCAGCGTAGGACAGGGGCACTCCTACGAGCAGTACTTC. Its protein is CSVGQGHSYEQYF.

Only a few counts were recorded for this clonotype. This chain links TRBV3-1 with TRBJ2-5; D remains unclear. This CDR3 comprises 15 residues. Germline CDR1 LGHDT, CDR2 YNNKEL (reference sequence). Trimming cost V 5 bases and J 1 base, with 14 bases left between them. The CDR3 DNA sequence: TGTGCCAGCAGCTACTCACAGATCGTCCAAGAGACCCAGTACTTC. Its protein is CASSYSQIVQETQYF.

The DNA for the CDR3 is TGTGCCAGCAGGAACAGGGGGATGGATACGCAGTATTTT. Translation: CASRNRGMDTQYF. This chain uses TRBV5-6 with TRBJ2-3, with 8 bases aligning to TRBD1. The trim removed 5 bases at V and 6 bases at J, leaving 5 bases unmatched. This CDR3 spans 13 amino acids. Looked up from germline, CDR1 is SGHDT and CDR2 is YYEEEE.

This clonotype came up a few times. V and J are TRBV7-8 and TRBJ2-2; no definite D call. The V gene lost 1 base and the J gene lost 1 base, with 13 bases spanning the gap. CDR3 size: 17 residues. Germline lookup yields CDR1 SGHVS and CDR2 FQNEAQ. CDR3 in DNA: TGTGCCAGCAGCTTAGGTCGTGGGTTAAGGAACACCGGGGAGCTGTTTTTT. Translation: CASSLGRGLRNTGELFF.

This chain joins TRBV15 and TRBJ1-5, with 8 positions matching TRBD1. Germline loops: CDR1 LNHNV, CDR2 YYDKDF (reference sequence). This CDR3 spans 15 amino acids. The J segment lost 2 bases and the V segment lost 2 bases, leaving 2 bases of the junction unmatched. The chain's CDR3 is CATSRYRGGNQPQHF. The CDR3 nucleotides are TGTGCCACCAGCAGATACAGGGGGGGCAATCAGCCCCAGCATTTT.

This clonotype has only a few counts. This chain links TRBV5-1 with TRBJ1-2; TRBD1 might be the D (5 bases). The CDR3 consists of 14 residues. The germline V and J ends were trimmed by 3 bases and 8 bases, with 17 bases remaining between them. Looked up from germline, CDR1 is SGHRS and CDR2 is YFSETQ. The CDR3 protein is CASSYVGGAEGYTF. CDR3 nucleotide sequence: TGCGCCAGCAGCTACGTAGGAGGGGCTGAAGGCTACACCTTC.

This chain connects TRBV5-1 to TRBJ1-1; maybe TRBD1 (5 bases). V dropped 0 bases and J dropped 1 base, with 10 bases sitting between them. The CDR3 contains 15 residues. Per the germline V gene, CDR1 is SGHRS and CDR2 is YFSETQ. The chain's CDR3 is CASSLDGRENTEAFF. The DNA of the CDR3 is TGCGCCAGCAGCTTGGACGGCAGGGAGAACACTGAAGCTTTCTTT. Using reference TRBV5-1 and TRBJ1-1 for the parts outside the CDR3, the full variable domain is KAGVTQTPRYLIKTRGQQVTLSCSPISGHRSVSWYQQTPGQGLQFLFEYFSETQRNKGNFPGRFSGRQFSNSRSEMNVSTLELGDSALYLCASSLDGRENTEAFFGQGTRLTVV.

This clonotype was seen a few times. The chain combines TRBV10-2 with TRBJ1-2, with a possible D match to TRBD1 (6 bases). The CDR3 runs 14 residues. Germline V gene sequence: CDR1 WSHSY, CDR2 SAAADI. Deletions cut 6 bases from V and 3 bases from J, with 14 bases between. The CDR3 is CASSKGGVDYGYTF. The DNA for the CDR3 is TGCGCCAGCAGCAAGGGGGGGGTGGACTATGGCTACACCTTC.